This T cell receptor (beta chain) emerged from a study of T cells in tuberculosis. About the research overall: The T cells targeted glucose monomycolate, a mycobacterial lipid, via CD1B. Whole-study results and caveats: Active tuberculosis alpha repertoires lay closer to GMM-specific TCRs than controls'.

This table comes from immunoSEQ multiplex PCR, and its TCRdb copy is limited to in-frame clones, with some not included. The repertoire holds about 53,000 clones, 90% to 95% seen once, with 1.4% in the top ten. Of note for this clone: Its antigen is not identified.

The sample's time point: new active TB diagnosis, blood taken before or within 7 days of starting treatment. The germline V and J ends were trimmed by 6 bases and 1 base, with 9 bases remaining between them. This CDR3 has 13 residues. Germline loops: CDR1 MNHEY, CDR2 SVGAGI. This rearrangement joins TRBV6-5 to TRBJ1-1, with unresolved D. The sequenced sample was PBMCs, obtained at tuberculosis diagnosis. This TCR was sampled from an adult with tuberculosis. CDR3 protein: CASRDRGNTEAFF. The DNA of the CDR3 is TGTGCCAGCAGGGATCGGGGGAACACTGAAGCTTTCTTT.